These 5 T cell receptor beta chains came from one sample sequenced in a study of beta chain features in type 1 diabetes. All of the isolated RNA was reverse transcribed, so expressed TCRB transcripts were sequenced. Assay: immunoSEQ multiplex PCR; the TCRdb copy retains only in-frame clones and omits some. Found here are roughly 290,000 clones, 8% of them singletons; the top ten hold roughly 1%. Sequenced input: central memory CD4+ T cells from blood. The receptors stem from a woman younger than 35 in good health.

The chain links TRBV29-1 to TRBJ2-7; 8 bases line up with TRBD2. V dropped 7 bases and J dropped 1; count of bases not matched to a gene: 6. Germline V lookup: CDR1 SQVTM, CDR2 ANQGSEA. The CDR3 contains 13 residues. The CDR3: CSAGTSWSYEQYF. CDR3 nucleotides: TGCAGCGCAGGGACTAGTTGGTCCTACGAGCAGTACTTC.

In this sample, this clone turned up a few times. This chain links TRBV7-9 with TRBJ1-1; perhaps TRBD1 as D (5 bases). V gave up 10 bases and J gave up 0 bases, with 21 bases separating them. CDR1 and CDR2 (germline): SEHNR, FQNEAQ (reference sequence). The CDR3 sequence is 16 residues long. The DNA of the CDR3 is TGTGCCACGCGTGGGAGGGGAGATTCCATGAACACTGAAGCTTTCTTT. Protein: CATRGRGDSMNTEAFF.

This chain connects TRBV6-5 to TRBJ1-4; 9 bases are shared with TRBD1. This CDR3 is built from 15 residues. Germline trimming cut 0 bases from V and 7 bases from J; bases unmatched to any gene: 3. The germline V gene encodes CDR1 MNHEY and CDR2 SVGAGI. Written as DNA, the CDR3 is TGTGCCAGCAGTTACTCCGGGACAGGGACTGAAAAACTGTTTTTT. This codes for CASSYSGTGTEKLFF.

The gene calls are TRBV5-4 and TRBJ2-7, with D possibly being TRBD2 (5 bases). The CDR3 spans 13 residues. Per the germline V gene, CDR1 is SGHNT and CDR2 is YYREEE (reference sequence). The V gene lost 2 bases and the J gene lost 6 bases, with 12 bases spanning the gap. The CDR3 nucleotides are TGTGCCAGCAGCTTCGGGGTGTCTAGCGAGCAGTACGTC. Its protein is CASSFGVSSEQYV.

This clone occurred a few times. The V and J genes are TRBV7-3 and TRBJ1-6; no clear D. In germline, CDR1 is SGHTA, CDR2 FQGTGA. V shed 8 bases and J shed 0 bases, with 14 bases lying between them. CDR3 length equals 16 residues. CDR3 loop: CASPKFGSSYNSPLHF. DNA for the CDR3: TGTGCCAGCCCCAAGTTCGGGAGCTCCTATAATTCACCCCTCCACTTT.